Listed here is a single T cell receptor beta chain. Its antigen is as yet unknown. The data were obtained in a study of blood T cell dynamics during melanoma immunotherapy. Study background: First-line therapy was either pembrolizumab or nivolumab with ipilimumab for metastatic melanoma.

Assay used: immunoSEQ multiplex PCR; TCRdb lists only in-frame clones, some missing. The table shows fewer than 25,000 clones, with roughly 91% occurring only once. Whole-study findings and limits: Whether repertoire-driving clones were melanoma-specific could not be determined.

Germline assignment: CDR1 SGHVS and CDR2 FQNEAQ. The CDR3 loop spans 15 amino acids. V gave up 0 bases and J gave up 5 bases, with 12 bases separating them. Stated time point: pre-treatment baseline. No patient had earlier systemic cancer treatment, concurrent immunosuppressants, or another active cancer. The chain employs TRBV7-8 and TRBJ2-3, with D tentatively TRBD2 (5 bases). This specimen was blood, taken from a patient treated with checkpoint blockade. This TCR was recovered from a human donor with melanoma. In DNA, the CDR3 is TGTGCCAGCAGCTTAGCGGGAACTAGGCAAGATACGCAGTATTTT. Protein product: CASSLAGTRQDTQYF.